This T cell receptor beta chain derives from a study of blood T cell repertoires in COVID-19. Study-wide background: Samples of COVID-19 (acute and convalescent) were obtained from the United States, Italy and Spain. PBMCs, B-cell-depleted T cells, or T cells provided the cDNA or gDNA that made up the material.

Using immunoSEQ multiplex PCR, the repertoire was profiled, and TCRdb retains in-frame clones only, with some absent. The repertoire holds roughly 57,000 clones, around nine tenths seen once, with around 6.4% in the top ten. The germline gives CDR1 MNHEY, CDR2 SMNVEV (reference sequence). V trimming: 5 bases; J trimming: 7 bases; junction bases outside the gene matches: 8. The CDR3 is 15 amino acids. Those enrolled in Seattle joined during active infection and were followed longitudinally afterward. The V call is TRBV27, the J call TRBJ1-2; 12 bases are shared with TRBD1. Sequenced: peripheral blood. The TCR originated in an older woman with COVID-19, enrolled during active disease. CDR3 sequence: CASSKGDRGRSGYTF. The CDR3 DNA reads as TGTGCCAGCAGTAAGGGGGACAGGGGGCGTTCTGGCTACACCTTC.